This T cell receptor (beta chain) was observed in a study of T cell responses to AZD1222 COVID-19 vaccine. The CDR3 extends over 15 amino acids. The germline gives CDR1 LNHDA, CDR2 SQIVND (reference sequence). The ends lost 7 bases at V and 4 bases at J; junction bases unmatched: 8. Sequencing was performed with immunoSEQ multiplex PCR; in TCRdb, only in-frame clones are kept and a portion is missing. Counted here are roughly 90,000 clones, roughly nine tenths occurring once; the ten biggest clones make up approximately 5.3%. The rearrangement links TRBV19 to TRBJ1-5; 9 bases line up with TRBD1. The origin of this receptor is an adult who received the AZD1222 COVID-19 vaccine. The specimen was peripheral blood, collected 28 days after the second AZD1222 dose. CDR3 loop: CASTDTGGGNQPQHF. The CDR3 bases are TGTGCCAGTACTGATACAGGGGGCGGGAATCAGCCCCAGCATTTT.